One sample yielded the 16 T cell receptor beta chains listed below, sequenced in a study of long-term antiretroviral therapy in people with HIV. The run of the v3.0 immunoSEQ assay was at survey level. The protocol was immunoSEQ multiplex PCR, while the TCRdb copy is restricted to in-frame clones and leaves out a portion. Among roughly 19,000 clones listed, around 80% were seen once. Sample: unsorted PBMCs, taken 1.2 years after starting antiretroviral therapy. These receptors came from a woman in her thirties or forties with HIV.

The chain links TRBV2 to TRBJ2-7; D ambiguous. Trimming cost V 5 bases and J 6 bases, with 11 bases left between them. The germline gives CDR1 SNHLY, CDR2 FYNNEI. The CDR3 length is 12 residues. DNA of the CDR3: TGTGCCAGCAGTCATAGCTTGGTCGAGCAGTACTTC. The encoded protein is CASSHSLVEQYF.

V gene TRBV7-9 combines with J gene TRBJ1-2; D remains ambiguous. The V and J ends lost 2 bases and 5 bases respectively, with 9 bases between them. In germline, CDR1 is SEHNR, CDR2 FQNEAQ (reference sequence). There are 13 residues in the CDR3. The CDR3, as DNA: TGTGCCAGCAGCTTACCCCTGAATTATGGCTACACCTTC. It encodes CASSLPLNYGYTF.

V is TRBV7-8 and J is TRBJ1-1, with a tentative D call TRBD1 (6 bases). The CDR3 extends over 15 amino acids. Deletions cut 5 bases from V and 3 bases from J, with 16 bases between. CDR1 is SGHVS, CDR2 FQNEAQ, per germline. Written as DNA, the CDR3 is TGTGCCAGCAGCCCAGGGGAAGCCATGGACACTGAAGCTTTCTTT. Amino acids: CASSPGEAMDTEAFF. Full variable domain (remainder filled in from reference TRBV7-8 and TRBJ1-1): GAGVSQSPRYKVAKRGQDVALRCDPISGHVSLFWYQQALGQGPEFLTYFQNEAQLDKSGLPSDRFFAERPEGSVSTLKIQRTQQEDSAVYLCASSPGEAMDTEAFFGQGTRLTVV.

In DNA, the CDR3 is TGTGCCAGCAGCTTAGATACGATCACCCAGTACTTC. Translation: CASSLDTITQYF. V is TRBV11-2 and J is TRBJ2-5, with D unclear. CDR1 and CDR2 from the germline V gene are SGHAT and FQNNGV. V gave up 0 bases and J gave up 8 bases, with 7 bases separating them. The CDR3 has 12 amino acids.

The chain carries TRBV2 and TRBJ1-1; tentative D call: TRBD1 (6 bases). The germline V and J ends were trimmed by 6 bases and 5 bases, with 16 bases remaining between them. The length of the CDR3 is 14 residues. The V gene's germline CDR1 is SNHLY and CDR2 FYNNEI. CDR3: CASRSWGRGTEAFF. The CDR3 nucleotides read TGTGCCAGCAGGAGTTGGGGGCGCGGAACTGAAGCTTTCTTT.

This clone has just one count. The chain links TRBV4-1 to TRBJ2-6, with 7 bases aligning to TRBD1. The CDR3 runs to 15 residues. Per the germline V gene, CDR1 is MGHRA and CDR2 is YSYEKL. After removal of 0 bases from V and 5 bases from J, the junction contained 1 base not matched to a gene. The CDR3 coding sequence is TGCGCCAGCAGCCAAGAGACAGGGAGGGCCAACGTCCTGACTTTC. This gives the protein CASSQETGRANVLTF.

V and J are TRBV2 and TRBJ2-7; 7 nucleotides agree with TRBD1. This CDR3 spans 12 amino acids. Germline CDR1 SNHLY, CDR2 FYNNEI. The V and J ends lost 5 bases and 5 bases, in that order; junction bases with no gene match: 3. The DNA for the CDR3 is TGTGCCAGCAGTAGACAGGGCCACGAGCAGTACTTC. Residues: CASSRQGHEQYF. Together with reference TRBV2 and TRBJ2-7, the CDR3 gives the full variable domain: EPEVTQTPSHQVTQMGQEVILRCVPISNHLYFYWYRQILGQKVEFLVSFYNNEISEKSEIFDDQFSVERPDGSNFTLKIRSTKLEDSAMYFCASSRQGHEQYFGPGTRLTVT.

V is TRBV2 and J is TRBJ2-1, with D possibly TRBD2 on 6 matching bases. The V end lost 6 bases, the J end lost 6 bases, and 15 bases lay between the germline ends. The germline V gene encodes CDR1 SNHLY and CDR2 FYNNEI. The CDR3 length is 14 residues. In nucleotides, the CDR3 is TGTGCCAGCAGGACGGGAGTGTCTTCCAATGAGCAGTTCTTC. This sequence encodes CASRTGVSSNEQFF.

V usage is TRBV5-1 and J usage is TRBJ2-1; TRBD2 matches at 7 bases. This CDR3 is built from 15 residues. CDR1 is SGHRS, CDR2 YFSETQ, per germline. V was clipped by 2 bases and J by 4 bases; unmatched bases: 6. The CDR3 coding sequence is TGCGCCAGCAGCTTCAGCGGGGTGTCATACAATGAGCAGTTCTTC. This encodes CASSFSGVSYNEQFF.

The J gene is TRBJ1-2, the V gene TRBV28; no clear D gene. Germline CDR1 reads MDHEN; CDR2 reads SYDVKM. CDR3 length: 11 residues. Trimming took 6 bases from V and 6 from J, leaving 8 bases between them. CDR3 amino acids: CASSLSNGYTF. CDR3 sequence (DNA): TGTGCCAGCAGCCTTAGTAATGGCTACACCTTC.

This sequence joins TRBV19 and TRBJ1-1; tentative D call: TRBD1 (6 bases). This CDR3 region has 13 residues. V was cut by 4 bases and J by 3 bases, with 9 bases left in between. The V gene's germline CDR1 is LNHDA and CDR2 SQIVND (reference sequence). The CDR3 region is CASSNDRYTEAFF. The DNA of the CDR3 is TGTGCCAGTAGTAACGACAGGTACACTGAAGCTTTCTTT.

V is TRBV14 and J is TRBJ2-1; TRBD2 matches at 8 bases. CDR1 is SGHDN and CDR2 is FVKESK in the germline V gene. V shed 3 bases and J 7 bases; nucleotides not matched to a gene: 8. This CDR3 is built from 15 residues. This chain's CDR3 is CASSHKRERRNEQFF. The DNA for the CDR3 is TGTGCCAGCAGCCATAAGCGGGAGAGAAGGAATGAGCAGTTCTTC.

The chain carries TRBV7-6 and TRBJ2-7; 8 nucleotides match TRBD1. The V segment lost 8 bases and the J segment 7 bases; nucleotides outside the gene matches: 7. CDR3 length: 12 residues. Germline assignment: CDR1 SGHVS and CDR2 FNYEAQ. The CDR3 DNA follows: TGTGCCAGCTCCCAGGGGGCGCGGGAGCAGTACTTC. Amino acids: CASSQGAREQYF.

The rearrangement joins TRBV15 to TRBJ1-4; D is ambiguous. V lost 0 bases, J lost 8 bases, and 7 bases lay in between. Germline assignment: CDR1 LNHNV and CDR2 YYDKDF (reference sequence). This CDR3 has 13 amino acids. The CDR3 region is CATSREALEKLFF. CDR3 DNA sequence: TGTGCCACCAGCAGAGAGGCGTTGGAAAAACTGTTTTTT.

J is TRBJ2-2 and V is TRBV5-6; TRBD2 aligns across 14 bases. The junction had 4 bases not matched to a gene; V was cut back by 0 bases and J by 0 bases. From germline, CDR1 is SGHDT and CDR2 YYEEEE. There are 19 residues in the CDR3. The CDR3 spells CASSLETSGRASNTGELFF. In DNA, the CDR3 is TGTGCCAGCAGCTTGGAGACTAGCGGGAGGGCCTCGAACACCGGGGAGCTGTTTTTT.

For the CDR3, the DNA is TGTGCCAGCAGTTACATAGCACAGGGGAGCACTGAAGCTTTCTTT. Translation gives CASSYIAQGSTEAFF. The chain couples TRBV6-5 to TRBJ1-1; 7 bases match TRBD1. V lost 2 bases to trimming and J lost 4 bases; unmatched junction nucleotides: 7. CDR3 length: 15 amino acids. CDR1 is MNHEY, CDR2 SVGAGI, per germline.